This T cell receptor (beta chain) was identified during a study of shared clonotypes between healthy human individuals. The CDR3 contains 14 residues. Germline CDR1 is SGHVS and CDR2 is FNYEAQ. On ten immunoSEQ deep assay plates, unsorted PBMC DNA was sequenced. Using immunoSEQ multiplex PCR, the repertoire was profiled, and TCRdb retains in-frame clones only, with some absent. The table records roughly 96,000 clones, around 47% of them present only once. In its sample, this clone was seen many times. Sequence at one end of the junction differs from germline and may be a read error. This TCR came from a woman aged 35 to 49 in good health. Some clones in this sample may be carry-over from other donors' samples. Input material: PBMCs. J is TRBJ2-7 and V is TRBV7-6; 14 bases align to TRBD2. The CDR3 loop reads CASSNRLAGGPPTF. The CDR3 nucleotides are TGTGCCAGCAGCAACAGACTAGCGGGAGGGCCTCCTACCTTC.